Listed here are 27 T cell receptor beta chains from one sample, sequenced in a study of technical replicates of blood from a handful of donors. The method was immunoSEQ multiplex PCR; TCRdb's version includes in-frame clones alone and lacks a portion of them. The sample includes under 65,000 clones, approximately 90% of them seen just once. Sequencing was carried out using PBMCs. These receptors came from a human donor in good health. Some clones in this sample may be carry-over from other donors' samples.

The gene calls are TRBV29-1 and TRBJ2-1, with TRBD2 identical over 15 bases. The trim removed 5 bases at V and 2 bases at J, leaving 10 bases unmatched. The germline gives CDR1 SQVTM, CDR2 ANQGSEA. This CDR3 is built from 18 residues. In DNA, the CDR3 is TGCAGCGTTACCCCCGGGACTAGCGGGAGGTTCCCCTACAATGAGCAGTTCTTC. It codes for CSVTPGTSGRFPYNEQFF.

The V and J genes are TRBV6-6 and TRBJ1-5; D call uncertain. Trimming stripped 4 bases from V and 0 bases from J, with 4 bases between. The CDR3 length is 13 residues. In germline, CDR1 is MNHNY, CDR2 SVGAGI (reference sequence). The CDR3 is CASSSYSNQPQHF. The CDR3 nucleotides read TGTGCCAGCAGTTCCTATAGCAATCAGCCCCAGCATTTT.

V usage is TRBV7-9 and J usage is TRBJ1-6; 7 nucleotides line up with TRBD1. The CDR3 runs 15 residues. The germline V gene encodes CDR1 SEHNR and CDR2 FQNEAQ (reference sequence). With 4 bases clipped from V and 7 bases from J, the junction kept 7 bases outside the gene matches. CDR3 sequence reads: CASSSRTGGNSPLHF. CDR3 DNA sequence: TGTGCCAGCAGCTCAAGGACAGGAGGAAATTCACCCCTCCACTTT.

The V gene is TRBV11-3, the J gene TRBJ2-2; 11 nucleotides match TRBD2. Germline-derived CDR1 and CDR2 are SGHNT and YENEEA. V lost 5 bases, J lost 8 bases, and 22 bases stayed unmatched. The CDR3 consists of 20 residues. CDR3 in amino acids: CASSTPRVAGGPWSTGELFF. The CDR3 nucleotides are TGTGCCAGCAGCACCCCGCGGGTAGCGGGGGGGCCGTGGTCGACTGGGGAGCTGTTTTTT.

The chain is built from TRBV5-4 and TRBJ1-2, with D maybe TRBD1 (6 bases). Germline V lookup: CDR1 SGHNT, CDR2 YYREEE (reference sequence). V gave up 4 bases and J gave up 1 base, with 11 bases separating them. CDR3 length equals 14 residues. The CDR3 region has the DNA TGTGCCAGCAGCACTCCGGGACATAACTATGGCTACACCTTC. Translated: CASSTPGHNYGYTF.

A note on this clone: A junction boundary mismatches the germline segment, possibly from a read error. The rearrangement joins TRBV5-1 to TRBJ2-7; 10 bases map to TRBD1. The CDR3 totals 14 residues. CDR1 SGHRS and CDR2 YFSETQ come from the germline V gene. CDR3 nucleotides: TGCGCCAGCAGCTTATCCGGGACAGGGGTGACTTGGGACTTC. Translated, it gives CASSLSGTGVTWDF.

This rearrangement joins TRBV4-2 to TRBJ2-5, with 10 bases fitting TRBD2. The CDR3 contains 16 residues. The germline gives CDR1 LGHNA, CDR2 YNFKEQ. Unmatched junction bases numbered 5, after V lost 3 bases and J lost 1 base. This CDR3 is CASSHNLAGGQETQYF. The CDR3 nucleotides are TGTGCCAGCAGCCATAACTTAGCGGGGGGCCAAGAGACCCAGTACTTC.

The gene calls are TRBV2 and TRBJ1-3; the D gene is possibly TRBD1 (5 bases). This CDR3 spans 13 amino acids. Trimming removed 7 bases at V and 3 bases at J, with 10 bases between. CDR1 is SNHLY, CDR2 FYNNEI, per germline. Here the CDR3 reads CASKGEGGNTIYF. The CDR3 coding sequence is TGTGCCAGCAAAGGGGAGGGTGGAAACACCATATATTTT.

The gene calls are TRBV19 and TRBJ1-4, with no clear D. CDR3 length equals 10 residues. Trimming shortened V by 5 bases and J by 12 bases, and 7 bases separated the two germline ends. Germline V gives CDR1 LNHDA, CDR2 SQIVND (reference sequence). The CDR3 DNA is TGTGCCAGTAGTTTTCCCGAACTGTTTTTT. This sequence encodes CASSFPELFF.

V is TRBV7-8 and J is TRBJ2-7; D is perhaps TRBD2 (6 bases). V lost 5 bases to trimming and J lost 4 bases, with 21 bases between them. The CDR3 has 16 amino acids. CDR1 SGHVS and CDR2 FQNEAQ come from the germline V gene. The CDR3 loop reads CASSPPPPGDPYEQYF. The CDR3 DNA reads TGTGCCAGCAGCCCTCCCCCGCCGGGGGACCCTTACGAGCAGTACTTC.

Only a few counts were recorded for this clone. This sequence joins TRBV7-2 and TRBJ1-2; D ambiguous. Germline V gene lookup returns CDR1 SGHTA and CDR2 FQGNSA. The CDR3 has 18 residues. Trimming took off 3 bases at V and 10 bases at J, with 30 bases between the two ends. The CDR3 sequence: CASSLSWLSLARAFAYTF. CDR3 bases: TGTGCCAGCAGCTTGAGTTGGCTCTCGCTGGCGAGGGCCTTTGCCTACACCTTC.

The CDR3 DNA follows: TGTGCCAGCAGGACGGGAGCGTACCAAGAGACCCAGTACTTC. Translated, it gives CASRTGAYQETQYF. The gene calls are TRBV7-9 and TRBJ2-5; possible D gene TRBD2, 6 bases. The CDR3 spans 14 residues. The V and J ends lost 6 bases and 0 bases respectively, with 11 bases between them. Germline CDR1 and CDR2: SEHNR and FQNEAQ (reference sequence).

The J gene is TRBJ2-7, the V gene TRBV19; D gene uncertain. Between the trimmed V and J ends, which lost 3 bases and 0 bases, there was a span of 12 bases. This CDR3 is 15 amino acids long. Germline CDR1 LNHDA, CDR2 SQIVND (reference sequence). In DNA form, the CDR3 reads TGTGCCAGTAGTATCATCGTGACTGACTCCTACGAGCAGTACTTC. It specifies CASSIIVTDSYEQYF.

This chain joins TRBV7-9 and TRBJ2-7; D may be TRBD1 (7 bases). Germline CDR1 is SEHNR and CDR2 is FQNEAQ (reference sequence). V dropped 2 bases and J dropped 9 bases, with 20 bases sitting between them. The CDR3 has 15 amino acids. CDR3 region: CASSLRLQGDSGQYF. The CDR3 DNA reads as TGTGCCAGCAGCTTACGGTTGCAGGGGGACTCCGGGCAGTACTTC.

This chain connects TRBV10-3 to TRBJ2-7; 8 bases map to TRBD1. J gave up 3 bases and V 0 bases, and 1 base lay outside the gene matches. The CDR3 consists of 14 residues. Germline V gene lookup returns CDR1 ENHRY and CDR2 SYGVKD. The CDR3 DNA sequence: TGTGCCATCAGTGAGTCCGGACAGGGCTACGAGCAGTACTTC. It is translated as CAISESGQGYEQYF.

This CDR3 is CASSRLRSGNTIYF. As DNA, the CDR3 is TGTGCCAGCAGTCGACTGCGCTCTGGAAACACCATATATTTT. The chain uses TRBV6-5 and TRBJ1-3; no reliable D call. The germline V and J ends were trimmed by 5 bases and 0 bases, with 8 bases remaining between them. The CDR3 spans 14 residues. The V gene's germline CDR1 is MNHEY and CDR2 SVGAGI.

V usage is TRBV6-1 and J usage is TRBJ2-5; TRBD2 matches at 11 bases. The V gene's germline CDR1 is MNHNS and CDR2 SASEGT. V lost 11 bases, J lost 5 bases, and 7 bases stayed unmatched. The CDR3 has 13 residues. The CDR3 nucleotides are TGTGCCGGTAGCGGGGGGGCCGATGAGACCCAGTACTTC. As protein: CAGSGGADETQYF.

The gene calls are TRBV7-3 and TRBJ2-5; D remains unclear. In germline, CDR1 is SGHTA, CDR2 FQGTGA. The CDR3 spans 13 residues. V was cut by 2 bases and J by 5 bases, with 9 bases left in between. The CDR3 reads CASSLRRLETQYF. Here the CDR3 DNA reads TGTGCCAGCAGCTTACGCCGACTGGAGACCCAGTACTTC.

V is TRBV30 and J is TRBJ1-1, with D possibly TRBD1 on 5 matching bases. The CDR3 length is 13 residues. Trimming cost V 3 bases and J 6 bases, with 14 bases left between them. Germline V gene data show CDR1 as GTSNPN and CDR2 as SVGIG (reference sequence). This chain's CDR3 is CAWRKIREAEAFF. As DNA, the CDR3 is TGTGCCTGGAGAAAGATCAGGGAGGCTGAAGCTTTCTTT.

The chain uses TRBV4-2 and TRBJ1-1; 7 bases match TRBD1. Germline CDR1 reads LGHNA; CDR2 reads YNFKEQ. The CDR3 contains 13 residues. V dropped 3 bases and J dropped 5; count of bases not matched to a gene: 3. Here the CDR3 DNA reads TGTGCCAGCAGCCACAGGGGGAGAACTGAAGCTTTCTTT. This encodes CASSHRGRTEAFF.

As DNA, the CDR3 is TGTGCCAGCAGCTCTAAGTTCGACGAGCAGTACTTC. It encodes CASSSKFDEQYF. V and J are TRBV7-6 and TRBJ2-7; no clear D gene. CDR3 length: 12 residues. Germline loops: CDR1 SGHVS, CDR2 FNYEAQ. The V gene lost 4 bases and the J gene lost 5 bases, with 9 bases spanning the gap.

The chain combines TRBV27 with TRBJ2-3; 10 bases are a match to TRBD2. Germline trimming cut 5 bases from V and 1 base from J; bases unmatched to any gene: 12. CDR3 size: 18 residues. The V gene's germline CDR1 is MNHEY and CDR2 SMNVEV (reference sequence). The CDR3 loop reads CASSVFDYLAGGTDTQYF. The CDR3 nucleotides read TGTGCCAGCAGTGTATTCGACTACCTAGCGGGAGGCACAGATACGCAGTATTTT.

The chain carries TRBV7-2 and TRBJ2-2; D is possibly TRBD1 (6 bases). Germline V CDR1 and CDR2: SGHTA, FQGNSA. V was trimmed by 6 bases and J by 0 bases, leaving 14 bases between them. This CDR3 comprises 16 residues. This chain's CDR3 is CASSLQGGANTGELFF. The CDR3 DNA follows: TGTGCCAGCAGTTTACAGGGCGGCGCGAACACCGGGGAGCTGTTTTTT. Supplemented by reference TRBV7-2 and TRBJ2-2, the full variable domain reads GAGVSQSPSNKVTEKGKDVELRCDPISGHTALYWYRQSLGQGLEFLIYFQGNSAPDKSGLPSDRFSAERTGGSVSTLTIQRTQQEDSAVYLCASSLQGGANTGELFFGEGSRLTVL.

The CDR3 region is CASSWDSPMVEAFF. The DNA for the CDR3 is TGTGCCAGCAGTTGGGACAGCCCCATGGTTGAAGCTTTCTTT. The chain joins TRBV6-5 to TRBJ1-1; 7 bases are a match to TRBD1. The CDR3 spans 14 residues. Germline V gene sequence: CDR1 MNHEY, CDR2 SVGAGI. J was trimmed by 7 bases and V by 4 bases; bases with no gene match: 9.

The rearrangement uses TRBV7-2 and TRBJ2-7, with D uncertain. This CDR3 spans 14 amino acids. Deletions cut 1 base from V and 2 bases from J, with 9 bases between. Germline lookup yields CDR1 SGHTA and CDR2 FQGNSA. The DNA for the CDR3 is TGTGCCAGCAGCTTAGGTGGCTCCGCCTACGAGCAGTACTTC. Residues: CASSLGGSAYEQYF.

The rearrangement joins TRBV18 to TRBJ1-1; D possibly corresponds to TRBD1 (5 bases). Germline CDR1 is KGHSH and CDR2 is LQKENI. V lost 6 bases to trimming and J lost 8 bases, with 13 bases between them. The CDR3 consists of 12 residues. The CDR3 DNA reads TGTGCCAGCTCCCGAAAGGGGCAGGAAGCTTTCTTT. Amino acids: CASSRKGQEAFF.

The chain joins TRBV7-2 to TRBJ2-7, with 7 bases identical to TRBD2. This CDR3 is 13 amino acids long. Unmatched junction bases numbered 5, after V lost 5 bases and J lost 4 bases. The germline V gene encodes CDR1 SGHTA and CDR2 FQGNSA. The CDR3 protein is CASSPRTSYEQYF. CDR3 bases: TGTGCCAGCAGCCCGAGGACTAGTTACGAGCAGTACTTC.